This entry describes one T cell receptor beta chain. Germline and junction disagree at one end, which may indicate a read error. CDR3 length equals 13 residues. Germline CDR1 reads ENHRY; CDR2 reads SYGVKD. These data originate in a study of CD8+ T cells in alopecia areata. Turning to the study itself: After 6 to 18 months of tofacitinib, follow-up continued 6 months off drug.

cDNA reverse transcribed from extracted RNA served as the sequencing template. Measured with immunoSEQ multiplex PCR; TCRdb has only the in-frame clones, and not every one. The sample holds more than 100,000 clones, approximately 84% seen once. The treatment was: oral pan-JAK inhibitor, 5-10 mg twice daily. Sorted out of PBMCs were CD4+ T cells and CD8+ T cells. The sequence came from a human donor with alopecia areata. V and J are TRBV10-3 and TRBJ1-1; D possibly corresponds to TRBD1 (5 bases). This specimen was CD8+ T cells sorted from blood, taken between weeks 30 and 35, from a patient treated with tofacitinib. The CDR3 region is CASSTQGIDEAFF. The CDR3, as DNA: TGTGCCAGCAGTACTCAGGGAATTGATGAAGCTTTCTTT.